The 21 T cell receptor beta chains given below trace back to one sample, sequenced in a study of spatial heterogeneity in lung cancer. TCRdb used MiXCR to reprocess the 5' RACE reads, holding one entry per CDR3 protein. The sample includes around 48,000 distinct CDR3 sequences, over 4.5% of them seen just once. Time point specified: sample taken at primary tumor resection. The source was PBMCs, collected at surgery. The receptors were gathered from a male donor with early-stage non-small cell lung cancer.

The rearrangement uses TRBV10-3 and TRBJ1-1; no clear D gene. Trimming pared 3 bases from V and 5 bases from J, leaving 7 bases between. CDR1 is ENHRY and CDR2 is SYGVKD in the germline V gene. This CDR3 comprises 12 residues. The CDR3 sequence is CAISDSGTEAFF. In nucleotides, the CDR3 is TGTGCCATCAGTGACTCTGGGACTGAAGCTTTCTTT.

In DNA, the CDR3 is TGCGCCAGCAGCCCTGGAGCGAATGAAAAACTGTTTTTT. Translation gives CASSPGANEKLFF. J is TRBJ1-4 and V is TRBV5-1; unclear D gene. Germline loops: CDR1 SGHRS, CDR2 YFSETQ. The V end lost 4 bases, the J end lost 5 bases, and 9 bases lay between the germline ends. The CDR3 has 13 amino acids.

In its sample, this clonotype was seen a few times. This chain's CDR3 is CASSSPGHWNTGELFF. The CDR3 coding sequence is TGTGCCAGCAGCTCCCCGGGACATTGGAACACCGGGGAGCTGTTTTTT. This chain connects TRBV5-4 to TRBJ2-2, with D perhaps matching TRBD1 (6 bases). The CDR3 length is 16 residues. CDR1 and CDR2 (germline): SGHNT, YYREEE (reference sequence). Trimming took off 3 bases at V and 1 base at J, with 13 bases between the two ends. Complete variable domain (other parts from reference TRBV5-4 and TRBJ2-2): ETGVTQSPTHLIKTRGQQVTLRCSSQSGHNTVSWYQQALGQGPQFIFQYYREEENGRGNFPPRFSGLQFPNYSSELNVNALELDDSALYLCASSSPGHWNTGELFFGEGSRLTVL.

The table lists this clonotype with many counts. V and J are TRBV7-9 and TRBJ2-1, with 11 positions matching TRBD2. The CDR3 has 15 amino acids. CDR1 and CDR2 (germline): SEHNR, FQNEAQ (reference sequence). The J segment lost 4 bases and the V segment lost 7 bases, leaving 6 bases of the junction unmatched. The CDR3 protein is CASTDSGRGYNEQFF. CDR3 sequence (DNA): TGTGCCAGCACCGATAGCGGGAGGGGGTACAATGAGCAGTTCTTC. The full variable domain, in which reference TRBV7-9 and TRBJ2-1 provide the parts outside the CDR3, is DTGVSQNPRHKITKRGQNVTFRCDPISEHNRLYWYRQTLGQGPEFLTYFQNEAQLEKSRLLSDRFSAERPKGSFSTLEIQRTEQGDSAMYLCASTDSGRGYNEQFFGPGTRLTVL.

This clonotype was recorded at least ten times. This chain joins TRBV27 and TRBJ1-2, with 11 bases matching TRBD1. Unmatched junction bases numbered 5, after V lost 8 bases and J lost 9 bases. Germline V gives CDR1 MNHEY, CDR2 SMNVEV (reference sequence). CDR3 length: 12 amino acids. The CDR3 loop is CASGQGARSYTF. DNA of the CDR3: TGTGCCAGCGGACAGGGGGCGCGAAGCTACACCTTC.

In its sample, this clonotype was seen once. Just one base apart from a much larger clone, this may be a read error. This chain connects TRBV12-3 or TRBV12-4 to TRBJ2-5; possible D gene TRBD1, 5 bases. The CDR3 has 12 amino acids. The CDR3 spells CASSFQGKTRYF. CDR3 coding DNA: TGTGCCAGCAGTTTTCAGGGAAAGACCCGGTACTTC.

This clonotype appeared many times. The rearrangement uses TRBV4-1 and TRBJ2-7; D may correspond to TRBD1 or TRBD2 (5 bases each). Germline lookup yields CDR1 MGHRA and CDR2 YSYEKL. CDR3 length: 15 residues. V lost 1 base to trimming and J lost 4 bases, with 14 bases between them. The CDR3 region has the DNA TGCGCCAGCAGCCAAGTACCGAGGGGTCTGTACGAGCAGTACTTC. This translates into CASSQVPRGLYEQYF.

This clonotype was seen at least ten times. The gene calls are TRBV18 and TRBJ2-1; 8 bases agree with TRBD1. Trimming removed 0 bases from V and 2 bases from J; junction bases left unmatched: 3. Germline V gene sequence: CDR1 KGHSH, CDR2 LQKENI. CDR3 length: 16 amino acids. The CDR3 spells CASSPPAGGPYNEQFF. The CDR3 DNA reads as TGTGCCAGCTCACCACCCGCAGGGGGCCCCTACAATGAGCAGTTCTTC.

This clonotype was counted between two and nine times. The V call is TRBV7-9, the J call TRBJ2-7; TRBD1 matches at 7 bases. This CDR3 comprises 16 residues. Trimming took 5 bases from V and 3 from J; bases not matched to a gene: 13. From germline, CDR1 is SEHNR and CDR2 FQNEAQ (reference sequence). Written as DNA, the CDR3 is TGTGCCAGCAGCCCGGGGCAGGGGGATTCCTACTACGAGCAGTACTTC. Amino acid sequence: CASSPGQGDSYYEQYF.

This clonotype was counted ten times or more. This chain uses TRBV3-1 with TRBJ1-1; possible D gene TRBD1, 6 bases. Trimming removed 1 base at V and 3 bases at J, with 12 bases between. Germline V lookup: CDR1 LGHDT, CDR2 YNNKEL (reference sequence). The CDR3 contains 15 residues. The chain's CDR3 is CASSQGLNRDTEAFF. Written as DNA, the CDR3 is TGTGCCAGCAGCCAAGGACTCAACAGGGACACTGAAGCTTTCTTT.

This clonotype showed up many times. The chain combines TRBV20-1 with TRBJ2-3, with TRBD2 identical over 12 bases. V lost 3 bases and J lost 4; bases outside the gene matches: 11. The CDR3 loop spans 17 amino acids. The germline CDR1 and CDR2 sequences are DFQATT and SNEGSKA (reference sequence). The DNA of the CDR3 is TGCAGTGCTAGGGATCATCTACTAGCGGGAGGCTCAGATACGCAGTATTTT. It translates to CSARDHLLAGGSDTQYF.

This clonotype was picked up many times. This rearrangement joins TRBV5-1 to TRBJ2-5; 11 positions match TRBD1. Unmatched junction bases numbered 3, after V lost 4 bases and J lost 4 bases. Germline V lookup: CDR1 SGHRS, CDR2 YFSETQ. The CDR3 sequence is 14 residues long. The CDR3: CASSGTGGIETQYF. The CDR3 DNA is TGCGCCAGCAGCGGGACAGGGGGAATAGAGACCCAGTACTTC.

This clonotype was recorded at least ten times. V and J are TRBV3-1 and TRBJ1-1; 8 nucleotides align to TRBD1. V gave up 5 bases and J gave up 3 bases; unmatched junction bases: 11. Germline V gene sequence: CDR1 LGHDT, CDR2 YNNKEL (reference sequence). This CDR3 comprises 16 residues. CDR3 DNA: TGTGCCAGCAGCATGCGACAGGGGAGAAGGGACACTGAAGCTTTCTTT. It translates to CASSMRQGRRDTEAFF.

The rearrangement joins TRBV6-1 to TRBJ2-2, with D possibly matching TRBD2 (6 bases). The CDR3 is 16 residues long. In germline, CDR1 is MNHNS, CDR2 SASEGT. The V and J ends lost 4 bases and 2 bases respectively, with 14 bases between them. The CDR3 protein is CASSVSPGLNTGELFF. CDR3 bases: TGTGCCAGCAGTGTCTCCCCGGGACTTAACACCGGGGAGCTGTTTTTT.

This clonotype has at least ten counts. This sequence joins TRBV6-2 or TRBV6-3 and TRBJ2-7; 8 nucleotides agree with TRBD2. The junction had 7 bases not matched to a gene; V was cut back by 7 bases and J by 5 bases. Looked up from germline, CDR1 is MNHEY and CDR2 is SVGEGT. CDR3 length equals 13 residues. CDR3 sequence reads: CASTMSGRDEQYF. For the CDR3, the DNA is TGTGCCAGCACTATGAGCGGGAGAGACGAGCAGTACTTC.

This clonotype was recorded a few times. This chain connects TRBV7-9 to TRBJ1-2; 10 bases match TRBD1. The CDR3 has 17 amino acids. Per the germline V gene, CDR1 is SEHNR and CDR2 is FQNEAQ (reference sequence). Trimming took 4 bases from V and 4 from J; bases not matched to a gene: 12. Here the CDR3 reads CASSSPGQGSASYGYTF. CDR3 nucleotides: TGTGCCAGCAGCTCTCCGGGACAGGGGTCAGCTTCCTATGGCTACACCTTC.

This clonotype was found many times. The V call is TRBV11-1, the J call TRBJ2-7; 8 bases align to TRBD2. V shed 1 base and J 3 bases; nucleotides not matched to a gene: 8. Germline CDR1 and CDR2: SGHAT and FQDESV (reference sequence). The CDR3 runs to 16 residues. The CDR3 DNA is TGTGCCAGCAGCTTAGGGCCCGGGAGGGCGTTCTACGAGCAGTACTTC. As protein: CASSLGPGRAFYEQYF.

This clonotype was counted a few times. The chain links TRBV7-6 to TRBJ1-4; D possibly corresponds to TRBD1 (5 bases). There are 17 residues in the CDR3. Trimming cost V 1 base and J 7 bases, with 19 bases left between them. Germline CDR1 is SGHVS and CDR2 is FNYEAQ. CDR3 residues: CASSLGRQLNPGEKLFF. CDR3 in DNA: TGTGCCAGCAGCTTAGGTCGACAGCTTAATCCCGGTGAAAAACTGTTTTTT.

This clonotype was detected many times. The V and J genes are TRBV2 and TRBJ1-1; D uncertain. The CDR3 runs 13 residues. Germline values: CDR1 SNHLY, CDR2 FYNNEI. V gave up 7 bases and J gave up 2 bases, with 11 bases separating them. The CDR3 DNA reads TGTGCCAGCATAAGGGATTTTAACACTGAAGCTTTCTTT. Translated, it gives CASIRDFNTEAFF.

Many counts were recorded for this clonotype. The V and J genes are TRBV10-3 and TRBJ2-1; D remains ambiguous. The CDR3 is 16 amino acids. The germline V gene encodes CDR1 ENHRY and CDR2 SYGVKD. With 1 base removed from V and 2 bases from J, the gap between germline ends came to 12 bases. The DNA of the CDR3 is TGTGCCATCAGTGAGTGGTGGGCCAGGACCTACAATGAGCAGTTCTTC. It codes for CAISEWWARTYNEQFF.

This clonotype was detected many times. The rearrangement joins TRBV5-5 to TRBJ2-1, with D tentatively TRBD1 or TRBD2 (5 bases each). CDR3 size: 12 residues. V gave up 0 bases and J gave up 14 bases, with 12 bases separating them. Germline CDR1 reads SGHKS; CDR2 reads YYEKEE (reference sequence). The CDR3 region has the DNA TGTGCCAGCAGCTTGGCCTTGAGAGGGGAGTTCTTC. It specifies CASSLALRGEFF.